This TCR beta chain was sequenced in a study of radiation and T cells in renal cell carcinoma. Documented treatment: treatment-naive control, cytoreductive nephrectomy. This CDR3 contains 13 residues. From germline, CDR1 is LNHDA and CDR2 SQIVND (reference sequence). With 3 bases clipped from V and 6 bases from J, the junction kept 2 bases outside the gene matches. This clone was seen only a few times. Additional DNA sequences in this sample encode the identical CDR3. Sequencing was performed with immunoSEQ multiplex PCR; in TCRdb, only in-frame clones are kept and a portion is missing. The sample holds approximately 12,000 clones, about 65% seen once.

V usage is TRBV19 and J usage is TRBJ1-2; 9 bases match TRBD1. This TCR was sampled from a woman over 75 with renal cell carcinoma. This specimen was tumor tissue, taken from a patient whose treatment was nephrectomy without radiotherapy. CDR3 nucleotide sequence: TGTGCCAGTAGTATCAGGGACAGGGATGGCTACACCTTC. Protein: CASSIRDRDGYTF.